The present TCR beta chain was sequenced within a study of cytomegalovirus exposure and HLA in healthy donors. Study-wide findings and caveats: TCR beta V- and J-gene trimming, according to a later analysis, was linked to a missense DCLRE1C variant. CMV serostatus stood as the only immune exposure information on hand. Because they were indistinguishable, some V segments, including TRBV6-2 and TRBV6-3, were excluded. Investigators reported under 200 TCR beta chains as tied to cytomegalovirus.

The PCR was carried out with 60 Vbeta primers and 13 Jbeta primers. The protocol was immunoSEQ multiplex PCR, while the TCRdb copy is restricted to in-frame clones and leaves out a portion. The sample records about 170,000 clones, under 90% being singletons. On this clone: Its target is not known.

Trimming at V came to 5 bases and at J to 2 bases, leaving 6 bases not matched to a gene. The CDR3 contains 14 residues. Germline V gene sequence: CDR1 MGHDK, CDR2 SYGVNS. The sample consisted of PBMCs. V usage is TRBV25-1 and J usage is TRBJ2-7, with TRBD2 identical over 7 bases. The sequence came from a man aged 25 to 40 in good health and CMV-seropositive. The CDR3 DNA follows: TGTGCCAGCAGTCCGAGGGAGGGCCCCTACGAGCAGTACTTC. It translates to CASSPREGPYEQYF.